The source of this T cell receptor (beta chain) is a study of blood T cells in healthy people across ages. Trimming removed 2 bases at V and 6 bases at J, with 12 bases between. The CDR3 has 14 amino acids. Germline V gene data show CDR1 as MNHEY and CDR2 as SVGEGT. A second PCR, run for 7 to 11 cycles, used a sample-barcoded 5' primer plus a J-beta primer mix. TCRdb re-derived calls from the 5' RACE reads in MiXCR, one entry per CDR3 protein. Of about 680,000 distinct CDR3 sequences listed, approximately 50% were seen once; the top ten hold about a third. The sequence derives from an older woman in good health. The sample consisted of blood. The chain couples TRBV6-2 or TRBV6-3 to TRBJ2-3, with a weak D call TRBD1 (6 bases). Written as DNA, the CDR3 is TGTGCCAGCAGTTACAGGGGGTCGAACGATACGCAGTATTTT. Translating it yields CASSYRGSNDTQYF.